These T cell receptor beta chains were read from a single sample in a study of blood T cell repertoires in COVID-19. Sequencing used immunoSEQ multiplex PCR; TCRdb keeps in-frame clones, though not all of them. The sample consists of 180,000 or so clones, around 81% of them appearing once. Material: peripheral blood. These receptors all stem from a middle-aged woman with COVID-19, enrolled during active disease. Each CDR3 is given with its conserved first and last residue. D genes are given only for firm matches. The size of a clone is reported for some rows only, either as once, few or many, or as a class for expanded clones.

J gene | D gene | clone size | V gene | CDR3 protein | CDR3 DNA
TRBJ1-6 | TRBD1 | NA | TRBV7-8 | CASAQGAYSPLHF | TGTGCCAGCGCACAGGGGGCTTATTCACCCCTCCACTTT
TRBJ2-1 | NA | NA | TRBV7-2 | CASSHVEGAHEQFF | TGTGCCAGCAGCCACGTAGAGGGAGCCCATGAGCAGTTCTTC
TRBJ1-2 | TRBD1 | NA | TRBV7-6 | CASSQDRGRRVF | TGTGCCAGCAGCCAAGACAGGGGGCGGAGGGTCTTC
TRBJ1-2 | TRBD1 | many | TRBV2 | CASSRGQFDGYTF | TGTGCCAGCAGTAGGGGGCAGTTTGATGGCTACACCTTC
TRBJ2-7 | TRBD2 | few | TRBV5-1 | CASSPDYSGSYEQYF | TGCGCCAGCAGCCCTGATTATAGCGGGAGCTACGAGCAGTACTTC
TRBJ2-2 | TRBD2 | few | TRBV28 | CASSWSGRAGELFF | TGTGCCAGCAGTTGGAGCGGGAGAGCCGGGGAGCTGTTTTTT
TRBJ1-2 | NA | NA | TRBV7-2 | CASSSGGGRNYGYTF | TGTGCCAGCAGCTCTGGAGGTGGCCGAAACTATGGCTACACCTTC
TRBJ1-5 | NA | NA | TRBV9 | CASSRDTNQPQHF | TGTGCCAGCAGCCGCGACACTAATCAGCCCCAGCATTTT
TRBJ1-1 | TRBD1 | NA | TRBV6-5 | CASRPDRAAEAFF | TGTGCCAGCAGACCGGACAGGGCGGCTGAAGCTTTCTTT
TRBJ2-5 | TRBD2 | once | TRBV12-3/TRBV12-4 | CASKRTSEETQYF | TGTGCCAGCAAACGGACTAGCGAGGAGACCCAGTACTTC
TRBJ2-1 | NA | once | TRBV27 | CASSARVWGPGFF | TGTGCCAGCAGCGCCAGGGTCTGGGGTCCGGGGTTCTTC
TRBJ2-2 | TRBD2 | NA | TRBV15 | CATSRELADTGELFF | TGTGCCACCAGCAGAGAGCTAGCGGACACCGGGGAGCTGTTTTTT
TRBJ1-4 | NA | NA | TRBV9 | CASSVGVGGNEKLFF | TGTGCCAGCAGCGTAGGTGTAGGGGGTAATGAAAAACTGTTTTTT
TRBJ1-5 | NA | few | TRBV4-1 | CASSQTLVSNQPQHF | TGCGCCAGCAGCCAAACTCTTGTATCCAATCAGCCCCAGCATTTT
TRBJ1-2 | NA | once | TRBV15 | CATSLNRGFSGYTF | TGTGCCACCAGCCTTAATAGGGGGTTCAGTGGCTACACCTTC
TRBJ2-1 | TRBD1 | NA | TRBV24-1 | CATGTAMYSYNEQFF | TGTGCCACAGGGACAGCCATGTACTCCTACAATGAGCAGTTCTTC
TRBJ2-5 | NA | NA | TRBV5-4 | CASSLTGFQETQYF | TGTGCCAGCAGCTTGACAGGTTTCCAAGAGACCCAGTACTTC
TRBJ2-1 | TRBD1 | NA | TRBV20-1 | CSAGQGYEQFF | TGCAGTGCTGGACAGGGTTATGAGCAGTTCTTC
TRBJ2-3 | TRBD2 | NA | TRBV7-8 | CASSLTRSGSTDTQYF | TGTGCCAGCAGCTTAACCCGTAGCGGGAGCACAGATACGCAGTATTTT
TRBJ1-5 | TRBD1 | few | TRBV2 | CASTMDREGSGNQPQHF | TGTGCCAGCACTATGGACAGGGAAGGTAGTGGCAATCAGCCCCAGCATTTT
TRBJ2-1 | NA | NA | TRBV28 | CASSPNYNEQFF | TGTGCCAGCAGTCCTAACTACAATGAGCAGTTCTTC
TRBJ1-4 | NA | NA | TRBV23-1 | CASSQFSRTLEVPEKLFF | TGCGCCAGCAGTCAATTCTCCCGGACTTTGGAAGTCCCGGAAAAACTGTTTTTT
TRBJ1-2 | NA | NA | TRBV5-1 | CASSWETSYGYTF | TGCGCCAGCAGCTGGGAGACGAGCTATGGCTACACCTTC
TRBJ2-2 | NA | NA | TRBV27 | CASSLLRSGAGTGELFF | TGTGCCAGCAGCTTACTCCGGTCGGGAGCCGGAACCGGGGAGCTGTTTTTT
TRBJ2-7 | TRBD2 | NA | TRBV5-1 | CASSLAGGGYEQYF | TGCGCCAGCAGTCTAGCGGGAGGAGGCTACGAGCAGTACTTC
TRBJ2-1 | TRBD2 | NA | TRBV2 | CASRDSSGSSSEQFF | TGTGCCAGCAGGGACTCTAGCGGGAGTTCGAGTGAGCAGTTCTTC
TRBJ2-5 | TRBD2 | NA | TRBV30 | CAWSVLEREEGETQYF | TGTGCCTGGAGTGTACTTGAGCGGGAGGAGGGAGAGACCCAGTACTTC
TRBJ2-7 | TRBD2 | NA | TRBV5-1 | CASSLDLAGGLNEQYF | TGCGCCAGCAGCTTGGATCTAGCGGGAGGGCTTAACGAGCAGTACTTC
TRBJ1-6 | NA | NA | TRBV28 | CASSLGQTNSPLHF | TGTGCCAGCAGTTTAGGCCAGACAAATTCACCCCTCCACTTT
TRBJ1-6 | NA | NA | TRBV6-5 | CGARRTGNSPLHF | TGTGGCGCACGGAGGACGGGGAATTCACCCCTCCACTTT
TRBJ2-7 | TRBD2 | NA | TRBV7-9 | CASGALSGRLGEQYF | TGTGCCAGCGGGGCCCTCAGCGGGAGACTCGGGGAGCAGTACTTC
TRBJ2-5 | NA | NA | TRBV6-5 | CASSYNSQETQYF | TGTGCCAGCAGTTATAACAGTCAAGAGACCCAGTACTTC
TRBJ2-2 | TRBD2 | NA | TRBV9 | CASSPRRGLAGYTGELFF | TGTGCCAGCAGCCCACGTCGAGGACTAGCGGGATACACCGGGGAGCTGTTTTTT
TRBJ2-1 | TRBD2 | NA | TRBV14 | CASSGLAGGNNEQFF | TGTGCCAGCAGCGGACTAGCGGGAGGTAATAATGAGCAGTTCTTC
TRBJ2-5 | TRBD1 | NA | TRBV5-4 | CASTGDRGRQETQYF | TGTGCCAGCACGGGGGACAGGGGGCGGCAAGAGACCCAGTACTTC
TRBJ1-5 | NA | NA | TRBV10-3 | CAISAEFNQPQHF | TGTGCCATCAGTGCGGAGTTCAATCAGCCCCAGCATTTT
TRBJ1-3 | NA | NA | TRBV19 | CASSIGAQGNTIYF | TGTGCCAGTAGTATAGGGGCACAAGGAAACACCATATATTTT
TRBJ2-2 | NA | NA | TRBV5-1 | CASSLFETGELFF | TGCGCCAGCAGCTTGTTTGAGACCGGGGAGCTGTTTTTT
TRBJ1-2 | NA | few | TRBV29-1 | CSVERGEGGYTF | TGCAGCGTTGAACGGGGGGAAGGTGGCTACACCTTC
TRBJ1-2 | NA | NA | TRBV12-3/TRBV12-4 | CASSFGARYGYTF | TGTGCCAGCAGTTTTGGGGCGAGGTATGGCTACACCTTC
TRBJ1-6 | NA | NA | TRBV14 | CASSQWGAFNSPLHF | TGTGCCAGCAGCCAGTGGGGCGCCTTTAATTCACCCCTCCACTTT
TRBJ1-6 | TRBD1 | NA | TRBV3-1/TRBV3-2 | CASSQGTGGLSPLHF | TGTGCCAGCAGCCAGGGGACAGGGGGCCTCTCACCCCTCCACTTT
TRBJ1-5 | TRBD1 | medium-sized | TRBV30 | CAWSQIGGFQPQHF | TGTGCCTGGAGTCAAATAGGGGGCTTTCAGCCCCAGCATTTT
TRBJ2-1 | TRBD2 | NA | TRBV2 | CARNDGGMENEQFF | TGTGCCAGAAATGACGGGGGGATGGAAAATGAGCAGTTCTTC